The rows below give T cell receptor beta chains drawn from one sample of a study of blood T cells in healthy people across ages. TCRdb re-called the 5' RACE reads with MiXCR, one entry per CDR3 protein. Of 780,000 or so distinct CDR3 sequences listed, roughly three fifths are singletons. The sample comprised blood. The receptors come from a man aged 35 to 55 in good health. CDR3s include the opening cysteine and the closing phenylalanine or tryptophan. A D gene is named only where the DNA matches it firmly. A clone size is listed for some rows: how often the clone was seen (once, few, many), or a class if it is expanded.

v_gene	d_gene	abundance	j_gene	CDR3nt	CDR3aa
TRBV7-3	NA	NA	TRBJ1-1	TGTGCCAGCAGCGAATCGGACTCACGGGGTGAAGCTTTCTTT	CASSESDSRGEAFF
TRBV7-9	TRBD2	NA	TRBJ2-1	TGTGCCAGCAGGGGGATAGCGGGAATATACAATGAGCAGTTCTTC	CASRGIAGIYNEQFF
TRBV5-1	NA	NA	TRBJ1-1	TGCGCCAGCAGCGATGGACAGATGGTAAGTGAAGCTTTCTTT	CASSDGQMVSEAFF
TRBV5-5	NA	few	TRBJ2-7	TGTGCCAGCAGCTGGGCAGGGTCCTACGAGCAGTACTTC	CASSWAGSYEQYF
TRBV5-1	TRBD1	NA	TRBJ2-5	TGCGCCAGCAGCTCCTCCGGGACAGAGCAAGAGACCCAGTACTTC	CASSSSGTEQETQYF
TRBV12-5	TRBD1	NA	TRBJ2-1	TGTGCTAGTGGTTTGGTACAAGGACAGGGTCAATGGAATGAGCAGTTCTTC	CASGLVQGQGQWNEQFF
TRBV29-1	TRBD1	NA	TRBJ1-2	TGCAGCGACAGGGGGCTTAATGGCTACACCTTC	CSDRGLNGYTF
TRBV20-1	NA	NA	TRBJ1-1	TGCAGTGCTAGTAGTTATATGCAGCCGAACACTGAAGCTTTCTTT	CSASSYMQPNTEAFF
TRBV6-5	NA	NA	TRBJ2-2	TGTGCCGGTCGGTCGGGGGACACCGGGGAGCTGTTTTTT	CAGRSGDTGELFF
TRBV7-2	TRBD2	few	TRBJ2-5	TGTGCCAGCAGCTCCCGGGAGGGCTCGAAGACCCAGTACTTC	CASSSREGSKTQYF
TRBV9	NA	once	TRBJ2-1	TGTGCCAGCAGCGAGGAGACCGCGCTCTACAATGAGCAGTTCTTC	CASSEETALYNEQFF
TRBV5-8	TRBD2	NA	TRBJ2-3	TGTGCCAGCAGCTGGTCTAGCGGGAGAGGCACAGATACGCAGTATTTT	CASSWSSGRGTDTQYF
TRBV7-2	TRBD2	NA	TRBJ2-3	TGTGCCAGCAGCCAAACTAGCGCTACTGATACGCAGTATTTT	CASSQTSATDTQYF
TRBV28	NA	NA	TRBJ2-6	TGTGCCAGCAGTTCCCCGGGGTGGGCCAACGTCCTGACTTTC	CASSSPGWANVLTF
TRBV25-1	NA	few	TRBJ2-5	TGTGCCAGCAGTGACCAGGAGACTTCTGGGTTCAGGAACCAGTACTTC	CASSDQETSGFRNQYF
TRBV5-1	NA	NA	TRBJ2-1	TGCGCCAGCAGCTTGGGAGACGCCTACAATGAGCAGTTCTTC	CASSLGDAYNEQFF
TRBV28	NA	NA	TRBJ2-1	TGTGCCAGCAGTTCGGGACAACCTGTCAATGAGCAGTTCTTC	CASSSGQPVNEQFF
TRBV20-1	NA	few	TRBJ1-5	TGCAGTGCTAGACCCCCCGGGGGGCCTAATCAGCCCCAGCATTTT	CSARPPGGPNQPQHF
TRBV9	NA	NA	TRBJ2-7	TGTGCCAGCAGCCCCGAGATATACTCCTACGAGCAGTACTTC	CASSPEIYSYEQYF
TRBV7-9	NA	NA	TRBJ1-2	TGTGCCAGCAGCTTAGCCTGGACAGAACCCTACACCTTC	CASSLAWTEPYTF
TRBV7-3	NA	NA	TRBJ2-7	TGTGCCAGCAGCCAGCCGGGACAGGGGAGAAGACTAGCGGAGTACGAGCAGTACTTC	CASSQPGQGRRLAEYEQYF
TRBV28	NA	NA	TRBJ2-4	TGTGCCAGCAGTTTGGTAGCCGCCCGGGGTGGGCAGTACTTC	CASSLVAARGGQYF
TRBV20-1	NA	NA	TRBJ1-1	TGCAGTGCCAACAGGGTCCTGAACACTGAAGCTTTCTTT	CSANRVLNTEAFF
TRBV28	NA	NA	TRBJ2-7	TGTGCCAGCTTCAATTTCTACGAGCAGTACTTC	CASFNFYEQYF
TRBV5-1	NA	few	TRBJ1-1	TGCGCCAGCAGCTTGGCCGGGGGAGACACTGAAGCTTTCTTT	CASSLAGGDTEAFF
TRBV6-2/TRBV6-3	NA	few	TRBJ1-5	TGTGCCAGCAGTAAGGGTAGGCTGAGCAATCAGCCCCAGCATTTT	CASSKGRLSNQPQHF
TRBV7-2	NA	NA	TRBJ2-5	TGTGCCAGCAGCTTAGTATCCGGTGAACAAGAGACCCAGTACTTC	CASSLVSGEQETQYF
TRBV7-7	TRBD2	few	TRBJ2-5	TGTGCCAGCAGCTCCAATAGCGGGAGAGGGGAAGAGACCCAGTACTTC	CASSSNSGRGEETQYF
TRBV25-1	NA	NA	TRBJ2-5	TGTGCCAGCAGTGGGCGCCGGCCCCAAGAGACCCAGTACTTC	CASSGRRPQETQYF
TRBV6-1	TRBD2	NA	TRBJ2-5	TGTGCCAGCAGTGAAGCCCCGCTAGCGGGGGGTTGGTCTGAGCAGTACTTC	CASSEAPLAGGWSEQYF
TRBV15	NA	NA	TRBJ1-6	TGTGCCACCAGCAGAGCTTCTAGCTCCTATAATTCACCCCTCCACTTT	CATSRASSSYNSPLHF
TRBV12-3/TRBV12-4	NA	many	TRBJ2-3	TGTGCCAGCAGAATAGTAGGAGATACGCAGTATTTT	CASRIVGDTQYF
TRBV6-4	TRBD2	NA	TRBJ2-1	TGTGCCAGCAGTGGGACTAGCGGGGCCTACAATGAGCAGTTCTTC	CASSGTSGAYNEQFF
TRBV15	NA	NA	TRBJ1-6	TGTGCCACCAGCAGAGATCCGTTGTTGGACTCACCCCTCCACTTT	CATSRDPLLDSPLHF
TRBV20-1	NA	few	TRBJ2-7	TGCAGTGCGCTACCCACGGGACAAAACTACGAGCAGTACTTC	CSALPTGQNYEQYF
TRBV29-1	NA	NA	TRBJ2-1	TGCAGCGGGGATAGGGACGGACGCTCCTACAGTGAGCAGTTCTTC	CSGDRDGRSYSEQFF